The present TCR beta chain was sequenced within a study of blood T cell repertoires in COVID-19. Germline values: CDR1 SEHNR, CDR2 FQNEAQ (reference sequence). Between the trimmed V and J ends, which lost 6 bases and 0 bases, there was a span of 8 bases. This CDR3 is 13 amino acids long. Profiled with immunoSEQ multiplex PCR; TCRdb holds only in-frame clones, not every one. The data hold 100,000 to 150,000 clones, with about 74% observed a single time. The sample was peripheral blood. The chain couples TRBV7-9 to TRBJ1-1; D unclear. This clonotype was sampled from a man in his 60s with acute or convalescent COVID-19. The DNA of the CDR3 is TGTGCCAGCAGGCCACAGTTGAACACTGAAGCTTTCTTT. Its translation is CASRPQLNTEAFF.